Sequencing of this T cell receptor beta chain was carried out in a study of CD8 T cells in Susac syndrome. This CDR3 contains 18 residues. Germline CDR1 LGHDT, CDR2 YNNKEL (reference sequence). The V gene lost 0 bases and the J gene lost 4 bases, with 20 bases spanning the gap. Bulk CD8+ and CD4+ cells came from magnetic negative isolation; CD8+ TEMRA by FACS. An input of roughly 0.45 to 1 ug of RNA was subjected to reverse transcription using random hexamers. The immunoSEQ assay covered 54 Vbeta and 13 Jbeta segments for CDR3. TCRdb reprocessed the immunoSEQ multiplex PCR reads with MiXCR, giving one entry per CDR3 protein. This sample has 75,000 to 95,000 distinct CDR3 sequences; around 93% occur once, and the top ten carry 0.35% to 0.55%. Study outcomes and limitations: Susac CD8+ cells expanded clonally the most in TEMRA cells and in active patients. It was acknowledged in the study that the number of individuals who were included in its TCR sequencing and HLA analysis was relatively small.

Regarding this clonotype: Its antigen is not identified.

The sample consisted of CD8+ T cells from PBMCs. This clonotype was obtained from a human donor with Susac syndrome. This chain uses TRBV3-1 with TRBJ2-3, with no clear D. The CDR3 is CASSQDSPRLEVPDTQYF. For the CDR3, the DNA is TGTGCCAGCAGCCAAGATAGCCCCCGGCTAGAGGTTCCAGATACGCAGTATTTT.